The T cell receptor (beta chain) described here comes from a study of PD-1 blockade in mismatch repair-deficient tumors. Whole-study context: Patients had roughly twelve mismatch repair-deficient cancer types, all previously treated and progressing.

Using immunoSEQ multiplex PCR, the repertoire was profiled, and TCRdb retains in-frame clones only, with some absent. The sample lists tens of thousands of clones; about 72% were seen once. Study-level points and caveats: After pembrolizumab, tumor-resident clones rose rapidly, then generally contracted before radiologic responses.

Concerning this clone: Its antigen is as yet unknown.

All patients were mismatch repair deficient, assessed by either PCR or immunohistochemistry. TCRs were sequenced from a few patients responding to pembrolizumab. CDR3 size: 18 residues. Unmatched junction bases numbered 8, after V lost 0 bases and J lost 1 base. Germline values: CDR1 SGHDN, CDR2 FVKESK. The TCR sequence derives from an adult with mismatch repair-deficient cancer. The chain couples TRBV14 to TRBJ2-2; 7 bases line up with TRBD1. The sequencing here drew on peripheral blood, taken 2 weeks after starting pembrolizumab. This chain's CDR3 is CASSQDIRQGRNTGELFF. The CDR3 coding sequence is TGTGCCAGCAGCCAAGATATTCGACAGGGTAGGAACACCGGGGAGCTGTTTTTT.